This T cell receptor beta chain was observed in a study of Tregs in tolerant kidney transplant recipients. Study outcomes and limitations: No direct test of biological reproducibility was done here. Expanding Tregs on activated donor B cells appeared to best identify donor-specific TCRbeta clones. Validation in larger populations is needed because few patients were studied.

Method: immunoSEQ multiplex PCR; TCRdb's copy keeps in-frame clones and lacks some. The profile shows about 56,000 clones, around 83% of them singletons. Unstimulated Tregs (CD4+CD25+CD127-) and CD4+CD25- non-Tregs were sorted from PBMCs. The germline V gene has CDR1 LNHDA and CDR2 SQIVND (reference sequence). With 1 base removed from V and 1 base from J, the gap between germline ends came to 4 bases. The CDR3 covers 13 residues. About this clone: Its antigen is undetermined.

V is TRBV19 and J is TRBJ1-1, with unresolved D. The receptor comes from a human donor in good health. Material: CD4+ T cells from blood. The CDR3 reads CASSIVRNTEAFF. CDR3 bases: TGTGCCAGTAGTATAGTCCGGAACACTGAAGCTTTCTTT.